Below are 13 T cell receptor beta chains sequenced from a single sample in a study of spatial heterogeneity in lung cancer. Study-wide results and limits: Counts that tracked tumor mutation counts were those of expanded intratumoral alpha and beta TCRs.

The time point here: sample taken at primary tumor resection. Each CDR3 protein gets one entry after TCRdb re-called the 5' RACE reads with MiXCR. The data show fewer than 15,000 distinct CDR3 sequences, with roughly 5.6% seen just once and more than 9.5% held by the top ten. Their antigens are not known. Sequences were derived from lung tumor tissue, sampled at surgery. Receptors were obtained from a female donor with early-stage non-small cell lung cancer.

The table lists this clonotype with many counts. Little can be read into the size of this beta chain, an off-target read in a library designed for alpha chains. The chain joins TRBV29-1 to TRBJ2-1; TRBD1 matches at 9 bases. Germline V gives CDR1 SQVTM, CDR2 ANQGSEA. J was trimmed by 7 bases and V by 6 bases; bases with no gene match: 4. CDR3 length equals 12 residues. The CDR3, as DNA: TGCAGCGTATCGGGACAGGGTAATGAGCAGTTCTTC. This encodes CSVSGQGNEQFF.

This clonotype was seen many times. Because this beta chain is a stray read in a library intended to capture alpha chains, its abundance should not be given much weight. The genes are TRBV11-2 and TRBJ2-3, with D perhaps TRBD1 (5 bases). Trimming stripped 2 bases from V and 4 bases from J, with 10 bases between. The CDR3 is made up of 14 amino acids. The germline V gene encodes CDR1 SGHAT and CDR2 FQNNGV. As DNA, the CDR3 is TGTGCCAGCAGCTTACTCCTGGGGCCAGATACGCAGTATTTT. It yields the protein CASSLLLGPDTQYF.

Within the sample, this clonotype is medium-sized (0.01 to 0.1%). Since the library was made to target alpha chains, this beta chain is a stray read and its abundance is not meaningful. The V gene is TRBV3-1, the J gene TRBJ2-1; 11 nucleotides match TRBD2. Germline loops: CDR1 LGHDT, CDR2 YNNKEL (reference sequence). The CDR3 is 16 residues long. Germline trimming cut 1 base from V and 9 bases from J; bases unmatched to any gene: 8. The CDR3 loop is CASSQGLSGGALEQFF. CDR3 bases: TGTGCCAGCAGCCAAGGCCTTAGCGGGGGGGCCCTTGAGCAGTTCTTC.

This clonotype counts as medium-sized. The library was built for alpha chains, so this beta chain is an off-target read and its size means little. This chain links TRBV6-5 with TRBJ1-1, with a tentative D call TRBD1 (6 bases). CDR3 length: 13 amino acids. The germline V gene encodes CDR1 MNHEY and CDR2 SVGAGI. V shed 9 bases and J shed 3 bases, with 14 bases lying between them. The DNA for the CDR3 is TGTGCCAGTTACAGGGCGTGGGACACTGAAGCTTTCTTT. It encodes CASYRAWDTEAFF.

This clonotype was seen at least ten times. Little can be read into the size of this beta chain, an off-target read in a library designed for alpha chains. V and J are TRBV2 and TRBJ1-3; D uncertain. The CDR3 is 15 residues long. V was shortened by 6 bases and J by 0 bases, with 12 bases between the two germline ends. Germline V CDR1 and CDR2: SNHLY, FYNNEI. As DNA, the CDR3 is TGTGCCAGCAGAGAGGGATTAGGCTCTGGAAACACCATATATTTT. Translating gives CASREGLGSGNTIYF.

This clonotype was counted at least ten times. This beta chain is a stray sequence in a library constructed for alpha chains; its clone size is not meaningful. The chain joins TRBV12-3 or TRBV12-4 to TRBJ1-2; no clear D. Trimming cost V 2 bases and J 4 bases, with 5 bases left between them. The CDR3 runs to 12 residues. CDR3 loop: CASSLPAYGYTF. In DNA form, the CDR3 reads TGTGCCAGCAGTTTACCGGCCTATGGCTACACCTTC.

This clonotype was observed many times. Found in a library prepared for alpha chains, this beta chain is an off-target read, and its abundance has little meaning. This chain uses TRBV5-1 with TRBJ2-1, with TRBD2 identical over 12 bases. V gave up 5 bases and J gave up 0 bases; unmatched junction bases: 9. Germline V lookup: CDR1 SGHRS, CDR2 YFSETQ. CDR3 length: 18 residues. The DNA for the CDR3 is TGCGCCAGCAGGGGAACTAGCGGGGGGCGGAGCTCCTACAATGAGCAGTTCTTC. This encodes CASRGTSGGRSSYNEQFF.

This clonotype was observed at least ten times. This beta chain is a stray sequence in a library constructed for alpha chains; its clone size is not meaningful. The chain couples TRBV28 to TRBJ2-3; tentatively, D is TRBD1 or TRBD2 (6 bases each). This CDR3 is 15 amino acids long. V lost 5 bases and J lost 1, with 13 bases in between. CDR1 and CDR2 (germline): MDHEN, SYDVKM. The CDR3 region has the DNA TGTGCCAGCAGTAACAGGGACTCGGGCACAGATACGCAGTATTTT. Translation: CASSNRDSGTDTQYF.

This clonotype has a count of ten or more. Being off target in a library aimed at alpha chains, this beta chain has a size of little meaning. V is TRBV12-3 or TRBV12-4 and J is TRBJ1-5, with 10 bases that match TRBD1. This CDR3 comprises 15 residues. Trimming at V came to 6 bases and at J to 2 bases, leaving 4 bases not matched to a gene. CDR3 sequence reads: CASRPDRGGNQPQHF. As DNA, the CDR3 is TGTGCCAGCAGACCGGACAGGGGGGGCAATCAGCCCCAGCATTTT.

At least ten counts were recorded for this clonotype. Found in a library prepared for alpha chains, this beta chain is an off-target read, and its abundance has little meaning. J is TRBJ2-5 and V is TRBV7-2; no definite D call. CDR1 and CDR2 (germline): SGHTA, FQGNSA. V lost 5 bases to trimming and J lost 4 bases, with 11 bases between them. The CDR3 is made up of 13 amino acids. The CDR3: CASSRSLVETQYF. CDR3 bases: TGTGCCAGCAGCCGGAGTCTTGTAGAGACCCAGTACTTC. Full variable domain (rest looked up from reference TRBV7-2 and TRBJ2-5): GAGVSQSPSNKVTEKGKDVELRCDPISGHTALYWYRQSLGQGLEFLIYFQGNSAPDKSGLPSDRFSAERTGGSVSTLTIQRTQQEDSAVYLCASSRSLVETQYFGPGTRLLVL.

The table lists this clonotype with many counts. This beta chain came through as a stray read in a library set up for alpha chains, and its size says little. The rearrangement links TRBV19 to TRBJ2-2; D is tentatively TRBD1 or TRBD2 (6 bases each). The V end lost 6 bases, the J end lost 1 base, and 9 bases lay between the germline ends. The CDR3 has 14 amino acids. Per the germline V gene, CDR1 is LNHDA and CDR2 is SQIVND (reference sequence). The CDR3 reads CASRRGENTGELFF. CDR3 DNA: TGTGCCAGTAGGAGGGGGGAGAACACCGGGGAGCTGTTTTTT.

In this sample, this clonotype turned up many times. A read error may account for a junction end that differs from germline. The library was designed around alpha chains, so this beta chain is a stray read whose abundance carries little weight. The chain carries TRBV6-5 and TRBJ2-7, with D possibly being TRBD1 (5 bases). The germline V gene has CDR1 MNHEY and CDR2 SVGAGI. The CDR3 is 13 residues long. The CDR3 DNA sequence: TGTGCCAGCAGTTACTCGATCAGTGGACAACTCAACTTC. This sequence encodes CASSYSISGQLNF.

Ten or more counts support this clonotype. This beta chain appears as a stray read in a library generated for alpha chains; its size is not informative. CDR3 sequence: CASSTTPDRRSYEQYF. The CDR3 nucleotides read TGCGCCAGCAGCACAACCCCGGACAGAAGATCCTACGAGCAGTACTTC. The V call is TRBV5-1, the J call TRBJ2-7, with D maybe TRBD1 (6 bases). The germline gives CDR1 SGHRS, CDR2 YFSETQ. V was shortened by 4 bases and J by 1 base, with 18 bases between the two germline ends. The CDR3 consists of 16 residues.